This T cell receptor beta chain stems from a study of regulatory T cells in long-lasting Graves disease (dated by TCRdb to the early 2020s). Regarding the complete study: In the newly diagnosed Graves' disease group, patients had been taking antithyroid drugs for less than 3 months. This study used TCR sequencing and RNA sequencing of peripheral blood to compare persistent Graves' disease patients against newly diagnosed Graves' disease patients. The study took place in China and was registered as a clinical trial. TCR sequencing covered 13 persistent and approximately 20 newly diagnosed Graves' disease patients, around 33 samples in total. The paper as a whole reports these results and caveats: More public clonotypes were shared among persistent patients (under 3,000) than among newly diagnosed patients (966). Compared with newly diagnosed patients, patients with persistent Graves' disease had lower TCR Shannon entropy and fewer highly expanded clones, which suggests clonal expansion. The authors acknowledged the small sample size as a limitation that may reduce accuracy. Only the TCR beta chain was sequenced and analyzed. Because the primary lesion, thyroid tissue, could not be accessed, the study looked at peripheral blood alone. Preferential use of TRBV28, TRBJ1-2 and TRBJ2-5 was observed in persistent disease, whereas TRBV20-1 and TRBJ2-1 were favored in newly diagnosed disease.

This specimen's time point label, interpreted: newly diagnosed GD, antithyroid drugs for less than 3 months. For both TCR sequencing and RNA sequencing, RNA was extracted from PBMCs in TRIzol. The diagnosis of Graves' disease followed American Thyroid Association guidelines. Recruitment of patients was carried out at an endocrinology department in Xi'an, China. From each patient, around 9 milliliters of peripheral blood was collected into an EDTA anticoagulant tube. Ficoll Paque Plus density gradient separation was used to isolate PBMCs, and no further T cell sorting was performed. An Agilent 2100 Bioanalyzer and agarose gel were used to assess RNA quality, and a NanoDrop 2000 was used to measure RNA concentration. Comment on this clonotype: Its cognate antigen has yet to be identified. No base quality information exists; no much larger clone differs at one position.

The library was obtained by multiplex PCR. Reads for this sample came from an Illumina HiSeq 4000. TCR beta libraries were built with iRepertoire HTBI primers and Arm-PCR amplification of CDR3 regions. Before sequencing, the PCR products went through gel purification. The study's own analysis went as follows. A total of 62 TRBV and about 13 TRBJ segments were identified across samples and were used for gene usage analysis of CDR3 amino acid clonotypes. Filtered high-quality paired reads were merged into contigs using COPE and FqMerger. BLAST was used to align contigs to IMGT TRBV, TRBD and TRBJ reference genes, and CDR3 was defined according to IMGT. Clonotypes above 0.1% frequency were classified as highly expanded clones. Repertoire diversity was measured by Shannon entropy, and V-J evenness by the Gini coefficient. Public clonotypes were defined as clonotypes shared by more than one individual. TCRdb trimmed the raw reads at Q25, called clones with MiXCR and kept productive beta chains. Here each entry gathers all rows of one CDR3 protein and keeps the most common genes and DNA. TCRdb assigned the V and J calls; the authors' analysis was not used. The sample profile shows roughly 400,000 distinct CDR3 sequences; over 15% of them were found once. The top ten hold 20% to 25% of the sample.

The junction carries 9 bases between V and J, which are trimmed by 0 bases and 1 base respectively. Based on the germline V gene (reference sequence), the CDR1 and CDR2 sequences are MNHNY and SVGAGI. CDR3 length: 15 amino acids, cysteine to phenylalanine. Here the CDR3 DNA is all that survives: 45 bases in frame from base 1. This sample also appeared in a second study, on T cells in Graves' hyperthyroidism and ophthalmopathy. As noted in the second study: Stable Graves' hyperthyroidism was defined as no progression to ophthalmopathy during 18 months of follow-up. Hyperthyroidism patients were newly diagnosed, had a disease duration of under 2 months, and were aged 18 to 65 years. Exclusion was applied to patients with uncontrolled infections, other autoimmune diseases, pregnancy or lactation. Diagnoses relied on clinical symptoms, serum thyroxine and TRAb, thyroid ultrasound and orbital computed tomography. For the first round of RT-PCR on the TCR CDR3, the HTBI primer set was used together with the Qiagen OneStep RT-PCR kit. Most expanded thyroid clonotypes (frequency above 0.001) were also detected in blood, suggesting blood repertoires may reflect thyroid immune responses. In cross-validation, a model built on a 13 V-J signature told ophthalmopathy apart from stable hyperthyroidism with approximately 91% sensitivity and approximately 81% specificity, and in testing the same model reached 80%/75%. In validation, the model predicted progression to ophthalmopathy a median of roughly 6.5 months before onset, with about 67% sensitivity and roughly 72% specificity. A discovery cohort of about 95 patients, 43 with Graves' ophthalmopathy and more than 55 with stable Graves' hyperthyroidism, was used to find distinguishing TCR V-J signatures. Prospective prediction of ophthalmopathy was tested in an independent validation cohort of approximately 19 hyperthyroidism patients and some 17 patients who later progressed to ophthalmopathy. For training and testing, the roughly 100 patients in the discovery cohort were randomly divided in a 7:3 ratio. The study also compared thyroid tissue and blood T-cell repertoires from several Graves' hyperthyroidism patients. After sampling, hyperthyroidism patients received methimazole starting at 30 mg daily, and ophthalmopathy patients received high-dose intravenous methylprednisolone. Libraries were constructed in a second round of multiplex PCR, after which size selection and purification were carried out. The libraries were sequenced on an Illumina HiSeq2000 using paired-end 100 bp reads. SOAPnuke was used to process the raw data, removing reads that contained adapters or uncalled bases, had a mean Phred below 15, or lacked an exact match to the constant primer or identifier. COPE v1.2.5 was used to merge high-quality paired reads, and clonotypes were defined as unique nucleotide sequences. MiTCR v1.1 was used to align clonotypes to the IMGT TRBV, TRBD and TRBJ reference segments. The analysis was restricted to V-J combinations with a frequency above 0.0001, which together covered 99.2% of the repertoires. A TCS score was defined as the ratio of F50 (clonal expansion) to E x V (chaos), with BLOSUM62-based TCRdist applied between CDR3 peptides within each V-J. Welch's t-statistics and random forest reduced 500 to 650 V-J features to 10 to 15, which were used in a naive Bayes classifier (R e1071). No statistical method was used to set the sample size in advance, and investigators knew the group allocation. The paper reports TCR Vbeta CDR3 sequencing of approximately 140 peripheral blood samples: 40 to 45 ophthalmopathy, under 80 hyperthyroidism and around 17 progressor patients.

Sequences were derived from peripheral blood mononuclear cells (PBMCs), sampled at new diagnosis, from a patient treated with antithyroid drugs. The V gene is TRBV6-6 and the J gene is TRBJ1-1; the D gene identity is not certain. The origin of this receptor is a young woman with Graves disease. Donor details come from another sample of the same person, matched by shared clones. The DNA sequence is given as TGTGCCAGCAGTTACTCGGGAAACTGGAACACTGAAGCTTTCTTT. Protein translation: CASSYSGNWNTEAFF.